The rows below give T cell receptor beta chains drawn from one sample of a study of T cells in Graves' hyperthyroidism and ophthalmopathy. TCRdb re-called the multiplex PCR reads through MiXCR, storing one row per CDR3 protein. This table has more than 300,000 distinct CDR3 sequences, less than 15% appearing once. Material for sequencing was blood. The receptors originated from a woman under 30 with Graves' hyperthyroidism. Both conserved end residues are part of each CDR3. The D gene is left open where the match is weak. Rows may omit the clone size; those that give it use once, few, many or a size class.

NA	TRBV19	TRBJ1-5	few	CASSIAIGVYQPQHF	TGTGCCAGTAGTATAGCGATCGGGGTCTATCAGCCCCAGCATTTT
TRBD2	TRBV29-1	TRBJ2-1	many	CSVDGTGLAGGSYNEQFF	TGCAGCGTTGATGGCACCGGACTAGCGGGAGGGTCTTACAATGAGCAGTTCTTC
NA	TRBV4-1	TRBJ1-1	many	CASSPSGYGTEAFF	TGCGCCAGCAGCCCCTCTGGGTATGGCACTGAAGCTTTCTTT
TRBD2	TRBV11-2	TRBJ2-5	many	CASRYPGRKETQYF	TGTGCCAGCAGGTACCCCGGGAGGAAAGAGACCCAGTACTTC
NA	TRBV19	TRBJ2-3	few	CASKEFPSTDTQYF	TGTGCCAGTAAGGAGTTCCCTAGCACAGATACGCAGTATTTT
NA	TRBV19	TRBJ1-2	NA	CASSIMGGYTF	TGTGCCAGTAGTATAATGGGTGGCTACACCTTC
NA	TRBV25-1	TRBJ2-1	NA	CASSGLGVGSEQFF	TGTGCCAGCAGTGGTCTTGGGGTAGGTTCCGAGCAGTTCTTC
NA	TRBV29-1	TRBJ2-1	few	CSVVMANEQFF	TGCAGCGTAGTTATGGCGAATGAGCAGTTCTTC
TRBD2	TRBV29-1	TRBJ2-1	many	CSVEAASGTYNEQFF	TGCAGCGTTGAAGCGGCTAGCGGAACCTACAATGAGCAGTTCTTC
TRBD1	TRBV28	TRBJ2-7	many	CASSLLMTGEWEQYF	TGTGCCAGCAGTTTACTAATGACAGGGGAATGGGAGCAGTACTTC
NA	TRBV20-1	TRBJ2-5	NA	CSASGTAKRETQYF	TGCAGTGCTTCCGGGACTGCTAAAAGAGAGACCCAGTACTTC
NA	TRBV15	TRBJ1-2	few	CATSREGAFGYTF	TGTGCCACCAGCAGAGAGGGGGCGTTTGGCTACACCTTC
TRBD1	TRBV25-1	TRBJ2-2	NA	CASRSLPTGTGGNTGELFF	TGTGCCAGCAGATCCCTCCCCACCGGGACAGGGGGAAACACCGGGGAGCTGTTTTTT
TRBD1	TRBV6-1	TRBJ2-1	many	CASNTGGTGGNEQFF	TGTGCCAGCAATACGGGTGGGACAGGGGGCAATGAGCAGTTCTTC
NA	TRBV28	TRBJ1-2	NA	CASSRSDRPYGYTF	TGTGCCAGCAGTCGTAGCGACAGGCCCTATGGCTACACCTTC
NA	TRBV27	TRBJ1-2	few	CASSAGTSNYGYTF	TGTGCCAGCAGTGCGGGGACATCCAACTATGGCTACACCTTC
NA	TRBV7-2	TRBJ2-1	many	CASSPGQYNEQFF	TGTGCCAGCAGCCCCGGACAGTACAATGAGCAGTTCTTC
NA	TRBV20-1	TRBJ1-2	many	CSTASVGYTF	TGCAGTACCGCCTCGGTCGGCTACACCTTC
NA	TRBV12-3/TRBV12-4	TRBJ2-7	many	CASTRDMSYEQYF	TGTGCCAGCACGCGGGATATGAGCTACGAGCAGTACTTC
TRBD2	TRBV7-2	TRBJ2-3	NA	CASWGGTSGIRTDTQYF	TGTGCCAGCTGGGGTGGGACTAGCGGGATTCGTACAGATACGCAGTATTTT
TRBD2	TRBV20-1	TRBJ2-1	many	CTCTRSGGGAYNEQFF	TGCACTTGTACGAGGAGCGGGGGGGGGGCCTACAATGAGCAGTTCTTC
TRBD2	TRBV11-2	TRBJ2-2	many	CASSLGLADTGELFF	TGTGCCAGCAGCTTAGGTCTAGCGGACACCGGGGAGCTGTTTTTT
TRBD2	TRBV6-1	TRBJ2-5	many	CASRRSGGGGAQETQYF	TGTGCCAGCAGACGATCGGGGGGCGGGGGGGCCCAAGAGACCCAGTACTTC
NA	TRBV12-3/TRBV12-4	TRBJ2-7	many	CASRLTARYEQYF	TGTGCCAGCAGACTGACAGCCCGCTACGAGCAGTACTTC
NA	TRBV11-2	TRBJ1-1	many	CASSRVGGMNTEAFF	TGTGCCAGCAGCCGAGTGGGGGGGATGAACACTGAAGCTTTCTTT
TRBD2	TRBV6-4	TRBJ2-1	many	CASSEGELAGYNEQFF	TGTGCCAGCAGTGAGGGGGAGCTAGCGGGGTACAATGAGCAGTTCTTC
NA	TRBV5-4	TRBJ1-4	NA	CASSLTGARELFF	TGTGCCAGCAGCTTAACCGGGGCCAGGGAACTGTTTTTT
TRBD1	TRBV19	TRBJ1-1	NA	CASRSGTGAPEAFF	TGTGCCAGTAGGAGCGGGACAGGGGCCCCTGAAGCTTTCTTT
NA	TRBV7-9	TRBJ1-1	many	CAYRGQKNTEAFF	TGTGCCTACCGAGGACAAAAGAACACTGAAGCTTTCTTT
NA	TRBV2	TRBJ1-1	many	CASSPEGGTEAFF	TGTGCCAGCTCCCCGGAGGGGGGCACTGAAGCTTTCTTT
NA	TRBV12-3/TRBV12-4	TRBJ2-2	many	CASSETPANTGELFF	TGTGCCAGCAGCGAGACTCCCGCGAACACCGGGGAGCTGTTTTTT
NA	TRBV19	TRBJ2-2	many	CASTIADQNTGELFF	TGTGCCAGCACCATAGCGGACCAGAACACCGGGGAGCTGTTTTTT
NA	TRBV20-1	TRBJ1-1	many	CSAISGGQDTEAFF	TGCAGTGCTATTAGTGGGGGGCAAGACACTGAAGCTTTCTTT
TRBD1	TRBV20-1	TRBJ1-5	many	CSARRGQDQPQHF	TGCAGTGCTAGAAGGGGGCAGGATCAGCCCCAGCATTTT
TRBD2	TRBV6-2/TRBV6-3	TRBJ2-2	many	CASGAGDANTGELFF	TGTGCCAGCGGTGCGGGGGACGCGAACACCGGGGAGCTGTTTTTT
NA	TRBV7-8	TRBJ2-7	NA	CASSLAVEGVEQYF	TGTGCCAGCAGCTTAGCGGTCGAGGGCGTCGAGCAGTACTTC
TRBD2	TRBV20-1	TRBJ2-5	NA	CSARDSGLQETQYF	TGCAGTGCTAGAGATTCGGGACTACAAGAGACCCAGTACTTC
TRBD2	TRBV9	TRBJ2-7	NA	CAIAPPREAPYEQYF	TGTGCCATCGCACCCCCCCGGGAGGCCCCCTACGAGCAGTACTTC
NA	TRBV25-1	TRBJ1-4	NA	CASSGPDFAIEKLFF	TGTGCCAGCAGTGGCCCGGACTTCGCTATTGAAAAACTGTTTTTT
NA	TRBV6-2/TRBV6-3	TRBJ1-5	few	CASSYLEGQPQHF	TGTGCCAGCAGTTATCTGGAGGGTCAGCCCCAGCATTTT
NA	TRBV2	TRBJ2-7	many	CASRSVRAYEQYF	TGTGCCAGCAGGAGCGTTCGGGCCTACGAGCAGTACTTC
TRBD1	TRBV7-3	TRBJ1-6	NA	CASSLRADRVNSPLHF	TGTGCCAGCAGCTTAAGAGCGGACAGGGTGAATTCACCCCTCCACTTT
NA	TRBV15	TRBJ2-1	many	CATSRDGDTLEQFF	TGTGCCACCAGCAGAGATGGAGACACCCTCGAGCAGTTCTTC
TRBD1	TRBV6-1	TRBJ1-1	few	CASRGGQQSTEAFF	TGTGCCAGCAGAGGGGGACAGCAAAGCACTGAAGCTTTCTTT
TRBD1	TRBV7-2	TRBJ2-7	many	CASSPSRGLAYEQYF	TGTGCCAGCAGCCCATCCAGGGGGCTGGCCTACGAGCAGTACTTC
NA	TRBV19	TRBJ2-7	few	CASSIQGSHEQYF	TGTGCCAGTAGTATACAGGGATCACACGAGCAGTACTTC
TRBD1	TRBV6-1	TRBJ2-7	many	CASSSSPVERGPYF	TGTGCCAGCAGTTCGTCGCCGGTGGAAAGGGGGCCGTACTTC
NA	TRBV6-1	TRBJ1-3	few	CASSRGLSSGNTIYF	TGTGCCAGCAGTCGAGGCTTGAGCTCTGGAAACACCATATATTTT
NA	TRBV2	TRBJ1-5	many	CASRPDGGDSSGNQPQHF	TGTGCCAGCAGGCCCGATGGGGGAGACAGTTCTGGCAATCAGCCCCAGCATTTT
TRBD1	TRBV6-1	TRBJ1-2	NA	CASSGTGVFGYTF	TGTGCCAGCAGTGGGACAGGGGTTTTCGGCTACACCTTC
NA	TRBV18	TRBJ1-5	many	CASSSQGGGNQPQHF	TGTGCCAGCTCGTCACAGGGCGGCGGCAATCAGCCCCAGCATTTT
TRBD1	TRBV11-2	TRBJ2-1	many	CASSIGQGGEQFF	TGTGCCAGCAGCATCGGACAGGGTGGTGAGCAGTTCTTC
NA	TRBV7-9	TRBJ1-1	many	CASSFGGVGEAFF	TGTGCCAGCAGCTTCGGCGGCGTAGGGGAGGCTTTCTTT
NA	TRBV5-1	TRBJ1-2	many	CASSPDAGNRGYTF	TGCGCCAGCAGCCCGGACGCAGGGAATCGTGGCTACACCTTC
TRBD1	TRBV10-3	TRBJ1-1	many	CAISESSGTGGFTEAFF	TGTGCCATCAGTGAGTCGAGTGGGACAGGGGGATTCACTGAAGCTTTCTTT
NA	TRBV19	TRBJ1-5	NA	CASSIGVLSNQPQHF	TGTGCCAGTAGTATTGGGGTTCTTAGCAATCAGCCCCAGCATTTT
TRBD1	TRBV20-1	TRBJ1-4	many	CSASTIQGGEKLFF	TGCAGTGCTTCGACGATACAGGGGGGTGAAAAACTGTTTTTT
TRBD2	TRBV2	TRBJ2-1	NA	CASSEIAGGPNEQFF	TGTGCCAGCAGTGAGATAGCGGGGGGGCCCAATGAGCAGTTCTTC
TRBD1	TRBV30	TRBJ1-2	many	CAWSVTGGGLGYTF	TGTGCCTGGAGTGTAACAGGGGGGGGTCTGGGCTACACCTTC
NA	TRBV3-1	TRBJ2-5	many	CASSERLGPQETQYF	TGTGCCAGCAGTGAGAGACTAGGGCCCCAAGAGACCCAGTACTTC